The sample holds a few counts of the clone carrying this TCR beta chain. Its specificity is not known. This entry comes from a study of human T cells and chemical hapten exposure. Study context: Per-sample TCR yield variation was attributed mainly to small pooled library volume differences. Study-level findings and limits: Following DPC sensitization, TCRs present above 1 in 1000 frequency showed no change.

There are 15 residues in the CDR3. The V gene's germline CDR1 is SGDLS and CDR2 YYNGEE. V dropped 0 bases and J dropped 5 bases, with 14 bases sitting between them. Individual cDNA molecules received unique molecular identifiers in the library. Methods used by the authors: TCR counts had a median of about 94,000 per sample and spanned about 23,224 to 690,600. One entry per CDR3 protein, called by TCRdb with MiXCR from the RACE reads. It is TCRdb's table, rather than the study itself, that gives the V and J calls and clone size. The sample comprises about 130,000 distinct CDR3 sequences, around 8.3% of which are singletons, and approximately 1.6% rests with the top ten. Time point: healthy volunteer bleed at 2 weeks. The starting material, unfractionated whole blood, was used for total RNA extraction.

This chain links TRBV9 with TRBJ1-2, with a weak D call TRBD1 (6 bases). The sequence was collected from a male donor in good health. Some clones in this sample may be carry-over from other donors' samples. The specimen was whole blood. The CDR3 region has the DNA TGTGCCAGCAGCGTAGCTAAACAGGGAAAATATGGCTACACCTTC. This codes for CASSVAKQGKYGYTF.